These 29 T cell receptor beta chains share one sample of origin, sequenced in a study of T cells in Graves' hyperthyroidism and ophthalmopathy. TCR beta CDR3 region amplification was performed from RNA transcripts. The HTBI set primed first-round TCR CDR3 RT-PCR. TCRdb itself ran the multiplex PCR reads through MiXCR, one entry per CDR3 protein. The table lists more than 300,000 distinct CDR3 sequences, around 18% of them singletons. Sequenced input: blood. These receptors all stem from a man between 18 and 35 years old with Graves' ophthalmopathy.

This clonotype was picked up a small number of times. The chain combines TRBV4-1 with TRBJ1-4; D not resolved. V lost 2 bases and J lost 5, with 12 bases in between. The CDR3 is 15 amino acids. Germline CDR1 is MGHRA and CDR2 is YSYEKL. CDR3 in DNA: TGCGCCAGCAGCCAAACCCAAAGGGAAAATGAAAAACTGTTTTTT. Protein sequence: CASSQTQRENEKLFF.

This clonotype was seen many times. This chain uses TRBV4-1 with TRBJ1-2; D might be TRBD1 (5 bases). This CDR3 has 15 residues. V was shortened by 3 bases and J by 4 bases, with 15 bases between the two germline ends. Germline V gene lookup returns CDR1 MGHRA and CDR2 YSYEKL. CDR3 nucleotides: TGCGCCAGCAGCCAGCCGTCCGGGGCGCGCTATGGCTACACCTTC. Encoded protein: CASSQPSGARYGYTF.

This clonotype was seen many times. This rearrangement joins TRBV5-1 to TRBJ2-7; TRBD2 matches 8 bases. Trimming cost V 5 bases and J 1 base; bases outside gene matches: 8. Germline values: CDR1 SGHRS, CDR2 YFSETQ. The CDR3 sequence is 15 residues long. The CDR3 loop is CASRESGGLSYEQYF. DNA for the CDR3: TGCGCCAGCAGGGAGAGCGGGGGCTTGTCCTACGAGCAGTACTTC.

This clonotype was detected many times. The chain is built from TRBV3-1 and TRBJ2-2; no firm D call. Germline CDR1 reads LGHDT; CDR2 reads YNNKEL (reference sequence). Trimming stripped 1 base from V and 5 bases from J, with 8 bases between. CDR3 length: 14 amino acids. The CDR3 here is CASSQGGRTGELFF. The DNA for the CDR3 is TGTGCCAGCAGCCAAGGAGGACGAACCGGGGAGCTGTTTTTT.

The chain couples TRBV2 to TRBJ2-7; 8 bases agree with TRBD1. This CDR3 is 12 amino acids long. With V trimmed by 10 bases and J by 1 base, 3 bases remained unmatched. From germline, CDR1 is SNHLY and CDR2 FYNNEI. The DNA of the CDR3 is TGTGCCATCAGGACAGGGTCCTACGAGCAGTACTTC. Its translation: CAIRTGSYEQYF.

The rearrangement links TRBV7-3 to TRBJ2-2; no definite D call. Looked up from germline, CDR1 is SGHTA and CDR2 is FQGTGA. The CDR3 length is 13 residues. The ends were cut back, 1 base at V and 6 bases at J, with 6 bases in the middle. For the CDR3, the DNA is TGTGCCAGCAGCTTAAGTAGCTCCGGGGAGCTGTTTTTT. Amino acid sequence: CASSLSSSGELFF.

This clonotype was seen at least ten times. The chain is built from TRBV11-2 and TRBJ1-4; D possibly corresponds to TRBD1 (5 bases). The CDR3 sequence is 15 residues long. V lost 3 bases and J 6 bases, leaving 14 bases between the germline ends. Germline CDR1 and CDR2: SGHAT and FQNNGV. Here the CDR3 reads CASSFRPTGDEKLFF. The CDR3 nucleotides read TGTGCCAGCAGCTTTCGTCCCACAGGCGATGAAAAACTGTTTTTT.

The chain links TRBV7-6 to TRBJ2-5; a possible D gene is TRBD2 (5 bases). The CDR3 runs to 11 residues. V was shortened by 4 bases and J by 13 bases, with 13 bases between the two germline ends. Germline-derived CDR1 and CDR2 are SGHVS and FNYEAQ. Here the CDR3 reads CASSSGVWAYF. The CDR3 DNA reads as TGTGCCAGCAGCTCCGGGGTATGGGCGTACTTC.

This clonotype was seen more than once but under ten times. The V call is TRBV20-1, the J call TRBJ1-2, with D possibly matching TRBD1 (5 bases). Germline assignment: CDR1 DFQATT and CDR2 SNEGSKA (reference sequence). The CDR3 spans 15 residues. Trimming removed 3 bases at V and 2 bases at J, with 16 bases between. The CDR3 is CSARDRQLTNYGYTF. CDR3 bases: TGCAGTGCTAGGGATCGACAGCTAACGAACTATGGCTACACCTTC.

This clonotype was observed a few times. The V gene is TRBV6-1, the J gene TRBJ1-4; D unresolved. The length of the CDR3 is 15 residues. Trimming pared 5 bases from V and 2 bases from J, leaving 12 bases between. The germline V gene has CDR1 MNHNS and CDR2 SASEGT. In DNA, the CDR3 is TGTGCCAGCAGTTCCAACACGGCGACTAATGAAAAACTGTTTTTT. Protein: CASSSNTATNEKLFF.

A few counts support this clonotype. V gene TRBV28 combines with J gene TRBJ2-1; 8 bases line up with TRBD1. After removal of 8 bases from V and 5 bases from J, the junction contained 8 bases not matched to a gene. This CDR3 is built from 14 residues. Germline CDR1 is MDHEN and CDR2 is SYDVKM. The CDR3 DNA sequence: TGTGCCAGCGTTCGAGGACAGGGCAACAATGAGCAGTTCTTC. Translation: CASVRGQGNNEQFF.

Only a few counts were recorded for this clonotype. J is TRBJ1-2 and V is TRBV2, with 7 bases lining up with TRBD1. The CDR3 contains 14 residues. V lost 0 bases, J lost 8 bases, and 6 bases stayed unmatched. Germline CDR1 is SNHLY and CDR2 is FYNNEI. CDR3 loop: CASSEADRPLGYTF. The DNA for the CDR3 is TGTGCCAGCAGTGAAGCGGACAGGCCTTTAGGCTACACCTTC.

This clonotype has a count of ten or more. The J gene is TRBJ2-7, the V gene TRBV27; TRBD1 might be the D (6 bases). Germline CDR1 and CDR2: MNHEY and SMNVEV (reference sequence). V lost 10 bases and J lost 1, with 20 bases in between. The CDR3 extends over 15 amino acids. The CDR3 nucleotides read TGTGCCACAGCCTCACCCGGGACACAATCCTACGAGCAGTACTTC. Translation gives CATASPGTQSYEQYF.

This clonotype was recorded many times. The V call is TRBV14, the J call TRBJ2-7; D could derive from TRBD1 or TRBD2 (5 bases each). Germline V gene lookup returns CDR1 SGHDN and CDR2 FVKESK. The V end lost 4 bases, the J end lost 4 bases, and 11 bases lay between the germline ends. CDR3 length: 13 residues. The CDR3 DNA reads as TGTGCCAGCAGCCGGGACGGTCGATACGAGCAGTACTTC. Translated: CASSRDGRYEQYF.

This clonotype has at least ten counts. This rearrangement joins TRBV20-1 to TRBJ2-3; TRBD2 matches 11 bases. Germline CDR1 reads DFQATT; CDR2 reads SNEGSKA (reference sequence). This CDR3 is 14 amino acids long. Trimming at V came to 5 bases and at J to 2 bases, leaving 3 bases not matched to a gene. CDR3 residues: CSARLAGNTDTQYF. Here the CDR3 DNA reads TGCAGTGCTCGACTAGCGGGGAACACAGATACGCAGTATTTT.

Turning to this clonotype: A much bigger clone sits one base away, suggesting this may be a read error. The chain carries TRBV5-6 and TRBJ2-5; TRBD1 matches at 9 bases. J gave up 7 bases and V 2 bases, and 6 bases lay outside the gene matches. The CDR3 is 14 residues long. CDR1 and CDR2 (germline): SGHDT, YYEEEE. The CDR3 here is CASSFGQGKGTQYF. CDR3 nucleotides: TGTGCCAGCAGCTTCGGACAGGGGAAAGGGACCCAGTACTTC.

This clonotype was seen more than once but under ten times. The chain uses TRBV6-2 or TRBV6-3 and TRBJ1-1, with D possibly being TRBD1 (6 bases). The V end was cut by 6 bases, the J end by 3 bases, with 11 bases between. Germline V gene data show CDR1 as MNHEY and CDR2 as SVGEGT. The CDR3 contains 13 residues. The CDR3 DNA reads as TGTGCCAGCAGGACAACAGGGTACACTGAAGCTTTCTTT. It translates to CASRTTGYTEAFF.

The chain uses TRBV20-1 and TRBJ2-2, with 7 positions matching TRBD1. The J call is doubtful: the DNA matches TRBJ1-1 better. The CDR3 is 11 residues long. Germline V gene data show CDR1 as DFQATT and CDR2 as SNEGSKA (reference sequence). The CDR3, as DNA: TGCAGTGCTAGCCCCCGACAGGGAGCTTTCTTT. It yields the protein CSASPRQGAFF.

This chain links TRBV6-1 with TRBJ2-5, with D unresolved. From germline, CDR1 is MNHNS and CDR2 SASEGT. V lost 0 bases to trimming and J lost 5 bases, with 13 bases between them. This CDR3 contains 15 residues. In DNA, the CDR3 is TGTGCCAGCAGTGAAGCGTCGGGCGATGCGGAGACCCAGTACTTC. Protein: CASSEASGDAETQYF.

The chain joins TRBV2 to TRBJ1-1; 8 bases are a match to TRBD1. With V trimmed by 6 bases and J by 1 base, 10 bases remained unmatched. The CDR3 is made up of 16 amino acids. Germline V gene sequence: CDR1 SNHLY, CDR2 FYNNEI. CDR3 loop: CASRVEGGTGNTEAFF. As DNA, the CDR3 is TGTGCCAGCAGGGTTGAAGGCGGGACAGGGAACACTGAAGCTTTCTTT.

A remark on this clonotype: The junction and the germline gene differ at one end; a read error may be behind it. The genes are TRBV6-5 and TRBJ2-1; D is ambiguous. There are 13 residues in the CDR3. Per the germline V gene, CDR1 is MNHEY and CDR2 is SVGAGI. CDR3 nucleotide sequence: TGTGCCAGCAGTTACTCTTCCTCCAATGAGCAGTTCTTC. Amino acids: CASSYSSSNEQFF.

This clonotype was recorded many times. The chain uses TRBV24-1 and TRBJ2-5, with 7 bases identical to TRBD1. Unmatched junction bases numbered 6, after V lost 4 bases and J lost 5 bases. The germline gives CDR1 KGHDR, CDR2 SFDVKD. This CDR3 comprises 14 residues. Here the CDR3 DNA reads TGTGCCACCAGTGACAGGACAGGCTCCGAGACCCAGTACTTC. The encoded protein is CATSDRTGSETQYF.

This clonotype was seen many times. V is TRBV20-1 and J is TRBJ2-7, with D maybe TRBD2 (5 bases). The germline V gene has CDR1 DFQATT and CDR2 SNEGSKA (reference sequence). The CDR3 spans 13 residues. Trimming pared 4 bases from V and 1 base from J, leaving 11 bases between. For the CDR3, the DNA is TGCAGTGCTATTGATAGCGAGTCCTACGAGCAGTACTTC. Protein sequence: CSAIDSESYEQYF.

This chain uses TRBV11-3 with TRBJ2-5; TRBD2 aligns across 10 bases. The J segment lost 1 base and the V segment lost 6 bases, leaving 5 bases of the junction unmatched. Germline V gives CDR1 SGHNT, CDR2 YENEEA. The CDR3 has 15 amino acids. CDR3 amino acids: CASSYSGGPQETQYF. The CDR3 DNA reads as TGTGCCAGCAGTTATAGCGGGGGGCCCCAAGAGACCCAGTACTTC.

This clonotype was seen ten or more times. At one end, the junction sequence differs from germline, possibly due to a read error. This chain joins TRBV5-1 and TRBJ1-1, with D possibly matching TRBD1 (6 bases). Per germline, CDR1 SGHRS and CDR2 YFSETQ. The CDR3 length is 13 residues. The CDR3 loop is CASSSFDRTEAFF. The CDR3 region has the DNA TGCGCCAGCAGCTCATTCGACAGGACTGAGGCTTTCTTT.

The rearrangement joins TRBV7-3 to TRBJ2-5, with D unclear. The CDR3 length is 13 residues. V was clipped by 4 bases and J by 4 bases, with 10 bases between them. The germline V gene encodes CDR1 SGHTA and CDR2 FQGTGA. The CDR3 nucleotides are TGTGCCAGCAGCTCCGGAGTAGGAGAGACCCAGTACTTC. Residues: CASSSGVGETQYF.

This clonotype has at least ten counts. CDR3 sequence reads: CASTTQGGTASYEQYF. Written as DNA, the CDR3 is TGTGCCAGCACCACCCAGGGCGGGACAGCCTCCTACGAGCAGTACTTC. The chain employs TRBV7-8 and TRBJ2-7, with D possibly TRBD1 on 7 matching bases. Trimming removed 7 bases from V and 0 bases from J, with 19 bases in between. The V gene's germline CDR1 is SGHVS and CDR2 FQNEAQ. The CDR3 spans 16 residues.

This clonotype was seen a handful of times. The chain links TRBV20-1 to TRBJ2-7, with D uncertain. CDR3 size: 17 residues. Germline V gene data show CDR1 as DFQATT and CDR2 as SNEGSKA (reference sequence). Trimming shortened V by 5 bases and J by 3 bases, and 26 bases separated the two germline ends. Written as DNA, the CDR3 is TGCAGTGCTCTGGCGTCCCCCGCCCAAAGACCGGGCTACGAGCAGTACTTC. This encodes CSALASPAQRPGYEQYF.

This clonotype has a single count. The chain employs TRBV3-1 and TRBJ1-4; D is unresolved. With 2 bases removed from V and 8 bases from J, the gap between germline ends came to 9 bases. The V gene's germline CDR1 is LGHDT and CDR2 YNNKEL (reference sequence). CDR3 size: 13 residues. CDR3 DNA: TGTGCCAGCAGCCAACATGCAGAGGAAAAACTGTTTTTT. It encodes CASSQHAEEKLFF.